The T cell receptor (beta chain) under discussion was sequenced for a study of identical twins. The CDR3 totals 14 residues. CDR1 and CDR2 from the germline V gene are SGHKS and YYEKEE (reference sequence). TCRdb reprocessed the 5' RACE reads with MiXCR, giving one entry per CDR3 protein. The sample shows approximately 680,000 distinct CDR3 sequences, roughly 6.6% of them seen only once. The sample holds a few counts of this clonotype. This could be a read error, since a much larger clone is one nucleotide away. These sequences were also reported in another study, on yellow fever vaccine responses in identical twins.

The rearrangement joins TRBV5-5 to TRBJ2-2; D is unresolved. This clonotype originated in a young woman in good health. The material sequenced was PBMCs. CDR3 protein: CDSSPHARTGELFF. The CDR3 region has the DNA TGTGACAGCAGCCCCCATGCTCGGACCGGGGAGCTGTTTTTT.